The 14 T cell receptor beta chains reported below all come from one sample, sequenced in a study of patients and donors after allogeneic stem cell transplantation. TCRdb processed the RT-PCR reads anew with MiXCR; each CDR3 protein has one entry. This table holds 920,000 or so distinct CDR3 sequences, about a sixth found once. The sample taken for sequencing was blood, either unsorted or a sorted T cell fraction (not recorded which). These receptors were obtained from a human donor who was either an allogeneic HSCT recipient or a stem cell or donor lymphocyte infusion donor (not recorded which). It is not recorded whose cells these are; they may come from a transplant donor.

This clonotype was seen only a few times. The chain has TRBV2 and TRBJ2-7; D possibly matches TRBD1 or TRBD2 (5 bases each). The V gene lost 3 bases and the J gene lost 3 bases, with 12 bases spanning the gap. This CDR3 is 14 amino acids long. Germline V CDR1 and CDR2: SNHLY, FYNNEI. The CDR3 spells CASSEGVLNYEQYF. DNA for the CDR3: TGTGCCAGCAGTGAGGGGGTGTTAAACTACGAGCAGTACTTC. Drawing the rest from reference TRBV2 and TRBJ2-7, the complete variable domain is EPEVTQTPSHQVTQMGQEVILRCVPISNHLYFYWYRQILGQKVEFLVSFYNNEISEKSEIFDDQFSVERPDGSNFTLKIRSTKLEDSAMYFCASSEGVLNYEQYFGPGTRLTVT.

In DNA, the CDR3 is TGTGCCAGCAGCTTGATGGTGCTTGAATCCTACGAGCAGTACTTC. Translating it yields CASSLMVLESYEQYF. The chain links TRBV5-5 to TRBJ2-7; D is uncertain. The V gene lost 1 base and the J gene lost 1 base, with 12 bases spanning the gap. Germline V gives CDR1 SGHKS, CDR2 YYEKEE (reference sequence). The CDR3 covers 15 residues.

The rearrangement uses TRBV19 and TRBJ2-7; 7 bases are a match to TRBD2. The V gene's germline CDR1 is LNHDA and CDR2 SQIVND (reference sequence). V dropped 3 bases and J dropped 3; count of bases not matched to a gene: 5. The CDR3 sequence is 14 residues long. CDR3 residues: CASSIQRGSYEQYF. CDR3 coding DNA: TGTGCCAGTAGTATCCAGCGGGGTAGCTACGAGCAGTACTTC.

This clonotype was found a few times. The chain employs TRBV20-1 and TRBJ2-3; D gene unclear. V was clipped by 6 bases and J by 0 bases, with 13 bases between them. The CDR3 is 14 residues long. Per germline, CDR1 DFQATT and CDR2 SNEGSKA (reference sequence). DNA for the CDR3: TGCAGTGCCCCGATCCCAACTAGCACAGATACGCAGTATTTT. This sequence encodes CSAPIPTSTDTQYF.

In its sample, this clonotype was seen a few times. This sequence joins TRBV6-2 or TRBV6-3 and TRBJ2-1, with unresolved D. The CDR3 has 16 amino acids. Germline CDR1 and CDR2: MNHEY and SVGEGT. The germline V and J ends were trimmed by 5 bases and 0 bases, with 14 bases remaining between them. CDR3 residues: CASSRTSKRSYNEQFF. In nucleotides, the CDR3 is TGTGCCAGCAGTCGAACCTCTAAACGCTCCTACAATGAGCAGTTCTTC.

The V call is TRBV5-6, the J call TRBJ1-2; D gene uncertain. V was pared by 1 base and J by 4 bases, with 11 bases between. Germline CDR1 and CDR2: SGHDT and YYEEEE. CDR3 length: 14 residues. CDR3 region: CASSLWRTTYGYTF. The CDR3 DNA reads TGTGCCAGCAGCTTGTGGCGGACGACCTATGGCTACACCTTC. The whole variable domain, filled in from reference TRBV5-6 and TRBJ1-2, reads DAGVTQSPTHLIKTRGQQVTLRCSPKSGHDTVSWYQQALGQGPQFIFQYYEEEERQRGNFPDRFSGHQFPNYSSELNVNALLLGDSALYLCASSLWRTTYGYTFGSGTRLTVV.

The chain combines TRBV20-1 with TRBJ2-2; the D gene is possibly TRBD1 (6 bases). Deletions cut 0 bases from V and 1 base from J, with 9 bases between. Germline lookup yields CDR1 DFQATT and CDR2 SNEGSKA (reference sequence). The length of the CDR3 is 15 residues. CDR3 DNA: TGCAGTGCTAGAGAAACAGGGTTGAACACCGGGGAGCTGTTTTTT. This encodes CSARETGLNTGELFF.

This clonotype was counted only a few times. DNA of the CDR3: TGTGCCAGCCGGCAGGGCTTCCAAGAGACCCAGTACTTC. Protein: CASRQGFQETQYF. The rearrangement uses TRBV27 and TRBJ2-5, with D tentatively TRBD1 (5 bases). V was cut by 8 bases and J by 1 base, with 11 bases left in between. The CDR3 runs 13 residues. Germline CDR1 MNHEY, CDR2 SMNVEV (reference sequence).

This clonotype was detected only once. CDR3 sequence reads: CAISEASAEAFF. Here the CDR3 DNA reads TGTGCCATCAGTGAGGCGTCAGCTGAAGCTTTCTTT. The chain combines TRBV10-3 with TRBJ1-1; no clear D gene. CDR1 is ENHRY and CDR2 is SYGVKD in the germline V gene. The length of the CDR3 is 12 residues. The ends were cut back, 2 bases at V and 6 bases at J, with 7 bases in the middle.

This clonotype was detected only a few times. In nucleotides, the CDR3 is TGTGCCATCAGTGTAGCGGGGGGGAACGAGCAGTTCTTC. Protein product: CAISVAGGNEQFF. The genes are TRBV10-3 and TRBJ2-1; 11 positions match TRBD2. CDR1 ENHRY and CDR2 SYGVKD come from the germline V gene. After removal of 4 bases from V and 10 bases from J, the junction contained 3 bases not matched to a gene. CDR3 length: 13 residues.

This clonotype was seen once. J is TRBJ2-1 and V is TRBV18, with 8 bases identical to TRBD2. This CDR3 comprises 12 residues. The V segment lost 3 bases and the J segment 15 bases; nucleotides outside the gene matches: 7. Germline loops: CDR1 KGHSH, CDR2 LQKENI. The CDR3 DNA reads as TGTGCCAGCTCACCCGCCGGGACTAGGGCGTTCTTC. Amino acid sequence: CASSPAGTRAFF.

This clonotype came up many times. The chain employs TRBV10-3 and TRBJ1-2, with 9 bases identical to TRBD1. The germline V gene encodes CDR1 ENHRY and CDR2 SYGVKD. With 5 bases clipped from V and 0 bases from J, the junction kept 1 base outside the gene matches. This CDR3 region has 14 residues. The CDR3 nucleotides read TGTGCCATCAGTAGGGACAGGGCTAACTATGGCTACACCTTC. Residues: CAISRDRANYGYTF.

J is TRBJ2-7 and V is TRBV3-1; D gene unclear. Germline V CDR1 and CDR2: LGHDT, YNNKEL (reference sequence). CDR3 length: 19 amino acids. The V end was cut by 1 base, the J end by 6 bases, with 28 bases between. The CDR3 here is CASSQGWPSAPRTPLEQYF. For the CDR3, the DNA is TGTGCCAGCAGCCAAGGATGGCCTTCTGCCCCGCGGACCCCACTCGAGCAGTACTTC.

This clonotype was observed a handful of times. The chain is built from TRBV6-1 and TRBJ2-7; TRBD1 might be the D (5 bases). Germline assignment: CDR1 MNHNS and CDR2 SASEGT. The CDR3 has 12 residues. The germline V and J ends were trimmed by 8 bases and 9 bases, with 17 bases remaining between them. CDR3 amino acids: CASQDIFQGQYF. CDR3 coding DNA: TGTGCCAGCCAGGACATATTCCAAGGGCAGTACTTC.